This is a list of T cell receptor beta chains from one sample in a study of T cell repertoires in cytomegalovirus infection. TCRdb fed the reads into MiXCR, producing one record per CDR3 protein. The table shows about 210,000 distinct CDR3 sequences, with about 7% occurring only once. Sequencing input: PBMCs. Receptors were obtained from a human donor in good health (CMV status not recorded). Some clones in this sample may be carry-over from other donors' samples. Each CDR3 is given with its conserved first and last residue. D genes are given only for firm matches. For some rows the clone size is stated as once, few or many, or as a class when expanded; others skip it.

>19|TRBV7-9|.|TRBJ1-2|many
CASSGPKPEGKAPSYGYTF
TGTGCCAGCAGCGGACCGAAACCGGAGGGGAAGGCTCCGAGCTATGGCTACACCTTC
>15|TRBV29-1|TRBD1|TRBJ2-3|many
CSVDGTGDSVDTQYF
TGCAGCGTTGACGGGACAGGCGATTCGGTAGATACGCAGTATTTT
>13|TRBV13|.|TRBJ2-7|few
CASQGGSSYEQYF
TGTGCCAGTCAGGGGGGAAGCTCCTACGAGCAGTACTTC
>12|TRBV7-2|.|TRBJ1-4|many
CASSFAPEKLFF
TGTGCCAGCAGCTTCGCCCCTGAAAAACTGTTTTTT
>15|TRBV11-2|.|TRBJ1-3|many
CASSPLGEPGNTIYF
TGTGCCAGCAGCCCATTAGGAGAACCTGGAAACACCATATATTTT
>14|TRBV7-2|.|TRBJ2-7|many
CASSPSRGIHEQYF
TGTGCCAGCAGCCCGTCCCGAGGGATCCACGAGCAGTACTTC
>14|TRBV5-1|TRBD2|TRBJ2-1|many
CASSGRLAGSEQFF
TGCGCCAGCAGCGGACGACTAGCGGGGTCTGAGCAGTTCTTC
>13|TRBV20-1|TRBD2|TRBJ2-7|few
CSFSGGPSHEQYF
TGCAGTTTTAGCGGGGGACCTTCTCACGAGCAGTACTTC
>12|TRBV5-1|.|TRBJ2-7|many
CASSLVEYEQYF
TGCGCCAGCAGCTTGGTAGAATACGAGCAGTACTTC
>16|TRBV19|TRBD1|TRBJ1-2|many
CASSSRDRTANYGYTF
TGTGCCAGTAGTTCCCGGGACAGAACAGCTAACTATGGCTACACCTTC
>15|TRBV29-1|TRBD1|TRBJ1-5|many
CSVSQGAGSNQPQHF
TGCAGCGTTTCACAGGGGGCAGGGAGCAATCAGCCCCAGCATTTT
>16|TRBV7-2|TRBD1|TRBJ1-3|many
CASSLVLGTGGNTIYF
TGTGCCAGCAGCTTAGTCTTAGGGACAGGGGGAAACACCATATATTTT
>17|TRBV7-3|TRBD1|TRBJ1-2|many
CASSPRQGAPLNYGYTF
TGTGCCAGCAGCCCCAGACAGGGGGCGCCCCTTAACTATGGCTACACCTTC
>12|TRBV5-6|.|TRBJ2-1|many
CASSLTGLWEFF
TGTGCCAGCAGCTTGACAGGGCTTTGGGAGTTCTTC
>13|TRBV29-1|.|TRBJ2-1|once
CSLRDGTYNEQFF
TGCAGCCTTAGAGACGGGACGTACAATGAGCAGTTCTTC
>15|TRBV20-1|TRBD2|TRBJ2-3|.
CSARDQRGASDTQYF
TGCAGTGCTAGAGACCAGCGGGGCGCTTCAGATACGCAGTATTTT
>18|TRBV20-1|TRBD1|TRBJ1-4|many
CSARGQGARRGINEKLFF
TGCAGTGCTAGGGGACAGGGGGCTCGCAGAGGCATTAATGAAAAACTGTTTTTT
>15|TRBV27|.|TRBJ2-1|few
CASSQQGGESNEQFF
TGTGCCAGTAGCCAACAGGGGGGGGAAAGCAATGAGCAGTTCTTC
>15|TRBV28|.|TRBJ1-6|many
CASSFVSSYNSPLHF
TGTGCCAGCAGTTTCGTGAGCTCCTATAATTCACCCCTCCACTTT
>14|TRBV5-4|TRBD1|TRBJ2-5|many
CASSRGTGGETQYF
TGTGCCAGCAGCCGGGGGACAGGAGGGGAGACCCAGTACTTC
>15|TRBV7-2|TRBD1|TRBJ2-5|many
CASSRRQGWQETQYF
TGTGCCAGCAGTCGCAGACAGGGGTGGCAAGAGACCCAGTACTTC
>15|TRBV4-1|TRBD2|TRBJ2-7|many
CASSQEEAGAYEQYF
TGCGCCAGCAGCCAAGAGGAGGCGGGGGCCTACGAGCAGTACTTC
>13|TRBV2|.|TRBJ2-7|many
CASRGTTMGEQYF
TGTGCCAGCAGGGGGACGACCATGGGGGAGCAGTACTTC
>12|TRBV29-1|.|TRBJ1-5|many
CSVEGGMGAQHF
TGCAGCGTTGAAGGTGGGATGGGGGCCCAGCATTTT
>15|TRBV12-3/TRBV12-4|TRBD1|TRBJ1-6|many
CASRATGGSFSPLHF
TGTGCCAGCAGAGCGACAGGGGGCAGTTTTTCACCCCTCCACTTT
>17|TRBV28|TRBD2|TRBJ2-3|many
CASSLPGLAGGLDTQYF
TGTGCCAGCAGTTTACCCGGACTAGCGGGGGGCCTAGATACGCAGTATTTT
>14|TRBV11-2|.|TRBJ2-5|many
CASSPRTYEETQYF
TGTGCCAGCAGCCCTCGGACTTATGAAGAGACCCAGTACTTC
>14|TRBV7-2|TRBD1|TRBJ2-1|many
CASSSGTGYNEQFF
TGTGCCAGCAGCTCAGGGACAGGGTACAATGAGCAGTTCTTC
>13|TRBV29-1|.|TRBJ1-2|few
CSVEPYTLYGYTF
TGCAGCGTTGAACCTTACACCCTCTATGGCTACACCTTC
>14|TRBV30|.|TRBJ1-1|many
CAWTLTGLNTEAFF
TGTGCCTGGACCTTGACAGGCCTGAACACTGAAGCTTTCTTT
>16|TRBV7-2|TRBD2|TRBJ2-3|many
CASSLTAGGVTDTQYF
TGTGCCAGCAGCTTAACAGCGGGGGGGGTCACAGATACGCAGTATTTT
>15|TRBV3-1|.|TRBJ2-7|few
CASSQGGGTSYEQYF
TGTGCCAGCAGCCAGGGAGGAGGGACCTCCTACGAGCAGTACTTC
>14|TRBV10-3|.|TRBJ1-3|many
CAIRQTGDGNTIYF
TGTGCCATCAGACAGACAGGAGACGGAAACACCATATATTTT
>13|TRBV5-5|.|TRBJ2-5|many
CASSWGSRETQYF
TGTGCCAGCAGCTGGGGCAGTCGAGAGACCCAGTACTTC
>14|TRBV6-6|.|TRBJ2-7|many
CASRGGDPNYEQYF
TGTGCCAGCAGAGGGGGGGATCCCAACTACGAGCAGTACTTC
>15|TRBV5-6|.|TRBJ2-5|few
CASSLTTGDQETQYF
TGTGCCAGCAGCTTAACGACCGGGGACCAAGAGACCCAGTACTTC
>17|TRBV6-1|TRBD2|TRBJ2-3|many
CASSRRLAGSRTDTQYF
TGTGCCAGCAGCAGACGACTAGCGGGGAGTCGCACAGATACGCAGTATTTT
>15|TRBV20-1|TRBD1|TRBJ2-1|many
CSARPEGQEINEQFF
TGCAGTGCTAGACCCGAGGGACAGGAAATCAATGAGCAGTTCTTC
>17|TRBV7-6|TRBD2|TRBJ2-1|many
CASSSRGTSGGVFEQFF
TGTGCCAGCAGCTCGAGGGGGACTAGCGGGGGGGTTTTTGAGCAGTTCTTC
>15|TRBV5-1|.|TRBJ1-1|many
CASSLETGANTEAFF
TGCGCCAGCAGCTTGGAGACCGGAGCGAACACTGAAGCTTTCTTT
>16|TRBV12-3/TRBV12-4|TRBD2|TRBJ2-5|many
CASSFGLAGVGETQYF
TGTGCCAGCAGTTTCGGACTAGCGGGGGTGGGGGAGACCCAGTACTTC
>13|TRBV7-2|.|TRBJ1-5|many
CASSSWSDQPQHF
TGTGCCAGCAGCTCTTGGTCTGATCAGCCCCAGCATTTT
>17|TRBV4-2|TRBD1|TRBJ1-6|few
CASSQGQGALGNSPLHF
TGTGCCAGCAGCCAAGGTCAGGGGGCGCTCGGTAATTCACCCCTCCACTTT
>15|TRBV4-3|.|TRBJ2-1|many
CASSQELARGNEQFF
TGCGCCAGCAGCCAAGAGTTGGCTAGGGGGAATGAGCAGTTCTTC
>12|TRBV12-3/TRBV12-4|TRBD1|TRBJ2-1|many
CASSFRGQEQFF
TGTGCCAGCAGTTTCAGGGGGCAGGAGCAGTTCTTC
>21|TRBV6-6|TRBD2|TRBJ2-6|many
CASSYPKRGGFSESGANVLTF
TGTGCCAGCAGTTACCCCAAGCGGGGGGGCTTCTCAGAATCTGGGGCCAACGTCCTGACTTTC
>15|TRBV7-2|.|TRBJ1-1|many
CASSPQTGMATEAFF
TGTGCCAGCAGCCCCCAAACAGGGATGGCCACTGAAGCTTTCTTT
>16|TRBV7-9|.|TRBJ2-7|many
CASSPFPQGSPYEQYF
TGTGCCAGCAGCCCCTTCCCGCAGGGGTCCCCCTACGAGCAGTACTTC